These T cell receptor beta chains were read from a single sample in a study of cytotoxic CD8 clonotypes in ibrutinib-treated CLL. Measured with immunoSEQ multiplex PCR; TCRdb has only the in-frame clones, and not every one. The table shows 52,000 or so clones, with roughly 85% occurring only once. Sample: PBMCs, taken after 24 months of ibrutinib treatment. Receptor source: a human donor with chronic lymphocytic leukemia. Each CDR3 is given with its conserved first and last residue. The D gene is left open where the match is weak. Only part of the rows carry a size: once, few, many, or a class if the clone is expanded.

D,V,length,size,J,DNA,CDR3
.,TRBV6-1,15,.,TRBJ2-7,TGTGCCAGCAGTGAAGGGAGGGGGGGGTACTACGAGCAGTACTTC,CASSEGRGGYYEQYF
.,TRBV7-9,13,few,TRBJ2-1,TGTGCCAGCAGCTTAGGGTGGGAGCATGAGCAGTTCTTC,CASSLGWEHEQFF
.,TRBV28,15,.,TRBJ1-5,TGTGCCAGCAGTTTATACAGCTCTAGCAATCAGCCCCAGCATTTT,CASSLYSSSNQPQHF
TRBD1,TRBV7-2,15,.,TRBJ2-7,TGTGCCAGCAGCTCCACGACAGGGGAAAACTACGAGCAGTACTTC,CASSSTTGENYEQYF
TRBD1,TRBV2,15,few,TRBJ1-4,TGTGCCAGCAGCTATACCGGGACAGTTAATGAAAAACTGTTTTTT,CASSYTGTVNEKLFF
TRBD2,TRBV4-1,13,.,TRBJ2-2,TGCGCCAGCAGCCATGGTAGCGGGGGGGAGCTGTTTTTT,CASSHGSGGELFF
.,TRBV18,16,.,TRBJ1-2,TGTGCCAGCTCACCAGCTACTACACAGGGTAGAGATGGCTACACCTTC,CASSPATTQGRDGYTF
.,TRBV29-1,12,.,TRBJ2-5,TGCAGCGTTGCCCCGGGAGAAGAGACCCAGTACTTC,CSVAPGEETQYF
TRBD2,TRBV19,15,.,TRBJ2-1,TGTGCCACAACACGGCTAGCGGGTTCCTACAATGAGCAGTTCTTC,CATTRLAGSYNEQFF
.,TRBV6-5,14,.,TRBJ2-2,TGTGCCAGCAGAGGGGAGTTGAACACCGGGGAGCTGTTTTTT,CASRGELNTGELFF
TRBD2,TRBV6-4,14,many,TRBJ2-3,TGTGCCAGCAGTGAGGGGACTAGCTCAGATACGCAGTATTTT,CASSEGTSSDTQYF
.,TRBV10-2,15,.,TRBJ2-3,TGCGCCAGCAGTGAGTCTGACCGTTCCACAGATACGCAGTATTTT,CASSESDRSTDTQYF
TRBD1,TRBV7-7,15,.,TRBJ2-3,TGTGCCAGCAGCCCTGGACAGGGGGACACAGATACGCAGTATTTT,CASSPGQGDTDTQYF
.,TRBV30,13,.,TRBJ2-3,TGTGCCTGGAGTGTCAAGGGCACGGATACGCAGTATTTT,CAWSVKGTDTQYF
TRBD1,TRBV27,14,once,TRBJ1-1,TGTGCCAGCAGCCCTATGCCAGGGGGACCAGAAGCTTTCTTT,CASSPMPGGPEAFF
.,TRBV7-6,17,.,TRBJ2-1,TGTGCCAGCAGCTCGAGCGGACAGACTAGCTCCTACAATGAGCAGTTCTTC,CASSSSGQTSSYNEQFF
TRBD1,TRBV6-5,14,.,TRBJ2-7,TGTGCCAGCAGTCCGGGACAGGTTGACTACGAGCAGTACTTC,CASSPGQVDYEQYF
TRBD1,TRBV5-1,13,.,TRBJ2-1,TGCGCCAGCAGCCCCGAGACAGGGTATGAGCAGTTCTTC,CASSPETGYEQFF
.,TRBV11-2,13,.,TRBJ2-7,TGTGCCAGCGAAGTAAACCCAGCCTACGAGCAGTACTTC,CASEVNPAYEQYF
.,TRBV28,16,.,TRBJ1-5,TGTGCCAGCAACCCCGTTTTGGGGTTACGCAATCAGCCCCAGCATTTT,CASNPVLGLRNQPQHF
TRBD1,TRBV29-1,17,.,TRBJ2-1,TGCAGCGTTGAACGACCGGGGGACAGGGGGTCCTACAATGAGCAGTTCTTC,CSVERPGDRGSYNEQFF
.,TRBV11-3,13,.,TRBJ1-2,TGTGCCAGCAGCTCACTTGGGCCCTATGGCTACACCTTC,CASSSLGPYGYTF
.,TRBV6-5,14,.,TRBJ1-1,TGTGCCAGCAGTTACTTGAGCGGAGGACAACGGGCTTTCTTT,CASSYLSGGQRAFF